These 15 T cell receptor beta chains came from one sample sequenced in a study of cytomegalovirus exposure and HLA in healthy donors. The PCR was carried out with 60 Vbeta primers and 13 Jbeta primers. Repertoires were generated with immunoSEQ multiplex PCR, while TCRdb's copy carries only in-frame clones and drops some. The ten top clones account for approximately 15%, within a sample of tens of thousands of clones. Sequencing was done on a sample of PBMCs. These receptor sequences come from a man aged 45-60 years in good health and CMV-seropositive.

The CDR3 region has the DNA TGTGCCAGCAGTCCACGGGGAAAAGCTTTCTTT. Protein product: CASSPRGKAFF. V and J are TRBV28 and TRBJ1-1, with D unclear. CDR1 MDHEN and CDR2 SYDVKM come from the germline V gene. Between the trimmed V and J ends, which lost 5 bases and 9 bases, there was a span of 10 bases. CDR3 length: 11 amino acids.

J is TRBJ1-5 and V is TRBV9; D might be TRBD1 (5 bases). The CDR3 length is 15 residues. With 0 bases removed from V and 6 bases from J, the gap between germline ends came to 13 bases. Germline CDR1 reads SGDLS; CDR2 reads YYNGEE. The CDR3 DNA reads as TGTGCCAGCAGCGTAGGCGGGGGGAACTCTCAGCCCCAGCATTTT. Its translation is CASSVGGGNSQPQHF.

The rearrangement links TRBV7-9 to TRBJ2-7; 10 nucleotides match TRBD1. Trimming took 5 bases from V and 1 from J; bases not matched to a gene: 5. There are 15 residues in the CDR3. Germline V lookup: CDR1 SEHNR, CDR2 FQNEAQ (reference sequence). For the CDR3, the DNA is TGTGCCAGCAGCCCAAGGACAGGGGGGTCCTACGAGCAGTACTTC. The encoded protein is CASSPRTGGSYEQYF.

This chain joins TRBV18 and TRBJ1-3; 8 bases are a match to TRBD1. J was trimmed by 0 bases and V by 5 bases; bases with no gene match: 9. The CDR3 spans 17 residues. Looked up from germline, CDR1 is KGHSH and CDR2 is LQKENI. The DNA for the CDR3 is TGTGCCAGCTCAGAGGGACAGGTCCCCTCCTCTGGAAACACCATATATTTT. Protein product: CASSEGQVPSSGNTIYF.

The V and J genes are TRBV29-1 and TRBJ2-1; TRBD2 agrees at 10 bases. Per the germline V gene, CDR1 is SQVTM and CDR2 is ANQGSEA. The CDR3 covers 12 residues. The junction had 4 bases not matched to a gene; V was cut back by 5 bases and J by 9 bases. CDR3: CSVLLAGGEQFF. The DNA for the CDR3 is TGCAGCGTTCTATTAGCGGGAGGTGAGCAGTTCTTC.

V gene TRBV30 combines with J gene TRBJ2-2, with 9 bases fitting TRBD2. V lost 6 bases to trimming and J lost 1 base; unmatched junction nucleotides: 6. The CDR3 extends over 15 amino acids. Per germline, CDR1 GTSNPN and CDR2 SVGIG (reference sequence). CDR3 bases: TGTGCCTGTACCCGACTAGCGGAGAACACCGGGGAGCTGTTTTTT. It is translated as CACTRLAENTGELFF.

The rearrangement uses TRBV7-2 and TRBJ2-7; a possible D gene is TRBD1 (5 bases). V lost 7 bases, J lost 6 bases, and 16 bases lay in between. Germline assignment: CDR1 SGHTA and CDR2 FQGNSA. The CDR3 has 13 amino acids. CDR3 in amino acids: CASTQGALGEQYF. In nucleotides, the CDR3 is TGTGCCAGCACCCAAGGGGCTCTGGGCGAGCAGTACTTC.

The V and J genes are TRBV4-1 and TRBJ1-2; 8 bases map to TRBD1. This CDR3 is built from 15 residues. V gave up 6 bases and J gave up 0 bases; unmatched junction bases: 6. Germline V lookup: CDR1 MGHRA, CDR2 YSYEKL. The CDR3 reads CASRGQVGANYGYTF. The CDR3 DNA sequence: TGCGCCAGCAGGGGACAGGTCGGAGCTAACTATGGCTACACCTTC.

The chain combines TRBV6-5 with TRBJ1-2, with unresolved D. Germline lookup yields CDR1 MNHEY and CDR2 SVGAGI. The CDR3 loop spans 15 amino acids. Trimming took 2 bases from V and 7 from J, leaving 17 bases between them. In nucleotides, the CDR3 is TGTGCCAGCAGTTACGAGGGATTTGGCTCTAGTGGCTACACCTTC. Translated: CASSYEGFGSSGYTF.

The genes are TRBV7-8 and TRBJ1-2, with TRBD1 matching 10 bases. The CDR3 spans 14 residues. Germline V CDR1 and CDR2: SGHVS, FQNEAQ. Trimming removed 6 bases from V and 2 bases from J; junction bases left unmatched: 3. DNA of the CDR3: TGTGCCAGCAGGGACAGGGGGGAAAACTATGGCTACACCTTC. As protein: CASRDRGENYGYTF.

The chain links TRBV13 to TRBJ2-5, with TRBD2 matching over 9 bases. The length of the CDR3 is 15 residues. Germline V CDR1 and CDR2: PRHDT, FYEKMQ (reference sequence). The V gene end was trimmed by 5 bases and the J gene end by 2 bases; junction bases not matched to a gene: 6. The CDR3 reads CASSLKREEQETQYF. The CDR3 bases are TGTGCCAGCAGCCTTAAGCGGGAGGAGCAAGAGACCCAGTACTTC. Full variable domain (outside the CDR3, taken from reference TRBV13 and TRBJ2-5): AAGVIQSPRHLIKEKRETATLKCYPIPRHDTVYWYQQGPGQDPQFLISFYEKMQSDKGSIPDRFSAQQFSDYHSELNMSSLELGDSALYFCASSLKREEQETQYFGPGTRLLVL.

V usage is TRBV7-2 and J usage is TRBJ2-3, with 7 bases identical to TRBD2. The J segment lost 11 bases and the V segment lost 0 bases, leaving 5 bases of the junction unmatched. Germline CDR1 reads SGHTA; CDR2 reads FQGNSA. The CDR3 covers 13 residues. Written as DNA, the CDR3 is TGTGCCAGCAGCTTAGCGCCAAAGCGGGGGCAGTATTTT. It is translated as CASSLAPKRGQYF.

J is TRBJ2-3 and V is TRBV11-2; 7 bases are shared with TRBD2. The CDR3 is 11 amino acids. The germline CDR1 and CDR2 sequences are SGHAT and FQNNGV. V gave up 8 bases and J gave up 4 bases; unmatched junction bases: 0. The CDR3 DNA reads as TGTGCCAGCGGGAGGGCAGATACGCAGTATTTT. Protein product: CASGRADTQYF.

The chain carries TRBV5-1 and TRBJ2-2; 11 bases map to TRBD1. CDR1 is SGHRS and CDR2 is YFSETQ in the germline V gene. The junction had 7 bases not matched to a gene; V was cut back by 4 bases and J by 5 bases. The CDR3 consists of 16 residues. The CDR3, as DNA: TGCGCCAGCAGCGAGGACAGGGGGCTCGGGACCGGGGAGCTGTTTTTT. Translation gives CASSEDRGLGTGELFF.

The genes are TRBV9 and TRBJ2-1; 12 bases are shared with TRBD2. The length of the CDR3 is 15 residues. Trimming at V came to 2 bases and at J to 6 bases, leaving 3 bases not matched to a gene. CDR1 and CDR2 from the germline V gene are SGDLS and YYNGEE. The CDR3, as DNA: TGTGCCAGCAGCGTTGGACTAGCGGGGCTCAATGAGCAGTTCTTC. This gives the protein CASSVGLAGLNEQFF.